The 27 T cell receptor beta chains below all came from one sample that was sequenced in a study of human T cells and chemical hapten exposure. Time point here: pre-sensitization, week 0. This sample's treatment: therapeutic diphenylcyclopropenone sensitization with weekly scalp DPC. Via MiXCR, TCRdb re-called the RACE reads, giving one row per CDR3 protein. The sample comprises roughly 250,000 distinct CDR3 sequences, 7.5% to 9% of which are singletons, and approximately 2.2% rests with the top ten. The material was whole blood, obtained in connection with sensitization to the hapten diphenylcyclopropenone (DPC). Receptors were obtained from a middle-aged woman with alopecia areata. Some clones in this sample may be carry-over from other donors' samples.

This clonotype has ten or more counts. This chain links TRBV18 with TRBJ2-5; 10 bases match TRBD1. CDR1 and CDR2 from the germline V gene are KGHSH and LQKENI. V lost 6 bases to trimming and J lost 5 bases; unmatched junction nucleotides: 15. The CDR3 covers 17 residues. The CDR3 here is CASSKNSGTGAQETQYF. The DNA for the CDR3 is TGTGCCAGCTCGAAAAATTCCGGGACAGGGGCGCAGGAGACCCAGTACTTC.

This clonotype appeared a few times. The V gene is TRBV5-4, the J gene TRBJ2-3; D call uncertain. Germline V gives CDR1 SGHNT, CDR2 YYREEE (reference sequence). V was pared by 4 bases and J by 7 bases, with 19 bases between. This CDR3 comprises 15 residues. CDR3 sequence reads: CASSPNPPHAHTQYF. DNA of the CDR3: TGTGCCAGCAGCCCGAACCCGCCCCACGCCCATACGCAGTATTTT.

This clonotype turned up a few times. The chain has TRBV6-5 and TRBJ1-1; D uncertain. From germline, CDR1 is MNHEY and CDR2 SVGAGI. The CDR3 length is 15 residues. Trimming left V 0 bases short and J 1 base short, with 9 bases between. For the CDR3, the DNA is TGTGCCAGCAGTTACTCGAAACAGCCGAACACTGAAGCTTTCTTT. This gives the protein CASSYSKQPNTEAFF.

The gene calls are TRBV12-3 or TRBV12-4 and TRBJ1-5; 11 bases are a match to TRBD1. CDR3 length equals 14 residues. V was clipped by 4 bases and J by 6 bases; unmatched bases: 2. CDR3 DNA: TGTGCCAGCAGTTCAGGGACAGGGGGTCAGCCCCAGCATTTT. Protein sequence: CASSSGTGGQPQHF.

The chain joins TRBV7-2 to TRBJ2-3, with 9 nucleotides matching TRBD2. The CDR3 extends over 17 amino acids. The V and J ends lost 0 bases and 0 bases, in that order; junction bases with no gene match: 4. Germline V gene data show CDR1 as SGHTA and CDR2 as FQGNSA. CDR3 protein: CASSLAASGKSTDTQYF. CDR3 nucleotide sequence: TGTGCCAGCAGCTTAGCGGCTAGCGGGAAAAGCACAGATACGCAGTATTTT.

This clonotype was found a few times. The V call is TRBV7-2, the J call TRBJ2-6; D possibly corresponds to TRBD1 (5 bases). Trimming removed 5 bases at V and 0 bases at J, with 14 bases between. Germline CDR1 reads SGHTA; CDR2 reads FQGNSA. This CDR3 region has 17 residues. The CDR3 DNA is TGTGCCAGCAGCCGGAGTAGGGGTTTCTCTGGGGCCAACGTCCTGACTTTC. It is translated as CASSRSRGFSGANVLTF.

This clonotype was recorded a few times. The CDR3 coding sequence is TGTGCCAGCAGCGGACAGGGGGCGCAAAACACTGAAGCTTTCTTT. It is translated as CASSGQGAQNTEAFF. The chain has TRBV11-2 and TRBJ1-1; 11 bases are a match to TRBD1. Germline-derived CDR1 and CDR2 are SGHAT and FQNNGV. After removal of 5 bases from V and 2 bases from J, the junction contained 4 bases not matched to a gene. This CDR3 comprises 15 residues.

J is TRBJ2-6 and V is TRBV5-6; the match to TRBD1 covers 9 bases. There are 17 residues in the CDR3. Trimming at V came to 1 base and at J to 2 bases, leaving 4 bases not matched to a gene. Germline CDR1 and CDR2: SGHDT and YYEEEE. CDR3 residues: CASSLNRGLTGANVLTF. Written as DNA, the CDR3 is TGTGCCAGCAGCTTGAACAGGGGGCTCACTGGGGCCAACGTCCTGACTTTC.

This clonotype showed up just a few times. This chain connects TRBV27 to TRBJ2-2; 9 nucleotides line up with TRBD2. Losses at the gene ends were 5 bases for V and 6 bases for J; bases not matched to a gene: 13. CDR3 length: 17 amino acids. The germline gives CDR1 MNHEY, CDR2 SMNVEV (reference sequence). DNA for the CDR3: TGTGCCAGCAGTCCGCTAGTGATAGCGGGAGACGCCGGGGAGCTGTTTTTT. This sequence encodes CASSPLVIAGDAGELFF.

This rearrangement joins TRBV5-1 to TRBJ1-3; D remains unclear. The CDR3 sequence is 15 residues long. The germline V gene encodes CDR1 SGHRS and CDR2 YFSETQ. V gave up 2 bases and J gave up 3 bases, with 12 bases separating them. CDR3 sequence (DNA): TGCGCCAGCAGCTTTACGAGTAGAGGTGGAAACACCATATATTTT. It translates to CASSFTSRGGNTIYF.

In its sample, this clonotype was seen many times. V usage is TRBV28 and J usage is TRBJ1-3, with D hard to call. In germline, CDR1 is MDHEN, CDR2 SYDVKM. The CDR3 has 13 amino acids. V lost 4 bases and J lost 0, with 4 bases in between. CDR3 protein: CASSSPSGNTIYF. CDR3 in DNA: TGTGCCAGCAGTTCGCCCTCTGGAAACACCATATATTTT.

The table lists this clonotype with many counts. The genes are TRBV12-3 or TRBV12-4 and TRBJ2-1; D may be TRBD2 (5 bases). This CDR3 is built from 13 residues. V lost 3 bases to trimming and J lost 7 bases, with 10 bases between them. The DNA for the CDR3 is TGTGCCAGCAGTTTGGGAGTGGAGAATGAGCAGTTCTTC. It yields the protein CASSLGVENEQFF.

The chain recombines TRBV6-5 with TRBJ2-1, with 7 positions matching TRBD2. The CDR3 has 14 amino acids. Germline V gene lookup returns CDR1 MNHEY and CDR2 SVGAGI. V shed 2 bases, J shed 6 bases, and the junction held 4 bases outside the gene matches. CDR3: CASSYGGRSNEQFF. The CDR3 nucleotides read TGTGCCAGCAGTTACGGCGGGAGATCCAATGAGCAGTTCTTC.

This clonotype was observed a few times. This sequence joins TRBV5-5 and TRBJ2-7; D is unresolved. Trimming took 1 base from V and 3 from J, leaving 17 bases between them. CDR3 size: 16 residues. CDR1 is SGHKS and CDR2 is YYEKEE in the germline V gene (reference sequence). The CDR3 bases are TGTGCCAGCAGCTTGCAGGCCAGAGCAAGCGACTACGAGCAGTACTTC. It yields the protein CASSLQARASDYEQYF.

This clonotype showed up just a few times. The V and J genes are TRBV12-3 or TRBV12-4 and TRBJ2-5, with 10 bases identical to TRBD2. The CDR3 runs 16 residues. J gave up 7 bases and V 5 bases, and 13 bases lay outside the gene matches. The CDR3 sequence is CASSRPEGLAAWTQYF. The CDR3 nucleotides are TGTGCCAGCAGTCGTCCCGAAGGACTAGCGGCGTGGACCCAGTACTTC.

This clonotype has more than one count but fewer than ten. This sequence joins TRBV28 and TRBJ1-5; D is ambiguous. V was cut by 6 bases and J by 5 bases, with 11 bases left in between. This CDR3 is 13 amino acids long. CDR1 is MDHEN, CDR2 SYDVKM, per germline. The chain's CDR3 is CASSSRFDQPQHF. CDR3 DNA sequence: TGTGCCAGCAGCTCCCGGTTTGATCAGCCCCAGCATTTT.

This clonotype was counted ten times or more. The chain recombines TRBV7-9 with TRBJ1-4; 9 bases map to TRBD1. The CDR3 is made up of 14 amino acids. V was pared by 5 bases and J by 7 bases, with 5 bases of the junction left unmatched. Germline V gene lookup returns CDR1 SEHNR and CDR2 FQNEAQ (reference sequence). The CDR3 DNA sequence: TGTGCCAGCAGCCCGGACAGGGGCTTTGAAAAACTGTTTTTT. It translates to CASSPDRGFEKLFF.

The rearrangement links TRBV7-2 to TRBJ2-5; D unresolved. The CDR3 is 15 amino acids. Germline CDR1 SGHTA, CDR2 FQGNSA. The V end was cut by 2 bases, the J end by 5 bases, with 15 bases between. In DNA form, the CDR3 reads TGTGCCAGCAGCTTAATTGCCGGGCCGGACGAGACCCAGTACTTC. Translated: CASSLIAGPDETQYF. Filled out from reference TRBV7-2 and TRBJ2-5, the complete variable domain reads GAGVSQSPSNKVTEKGKDVELRCDPISGHTALYWYRQSLGQGLEFLIYFQGNSAPDKSGLPSDRFSAERTGGSVSTLTIQRTQQEDSAVYLCASSLIAGPDETQYFGPGTRLLVL.

The rearrangement joins TRBV6-2 or TRBV6-3 to TRBJ1-1; D perhaps matches TRBD1 (6 bases). Germline loops: CDR1 MNHEY, CDR2 SVGEGT. The V and J ends lost 2 bases and 7 bases respectively, with 17 bases between them. The CDR3 sequence is 15 residues long. The CDR3 region has the DNA TGTGCCAGCAGTTACCAGAATACAGGGCGGGGTGAAGCTTTCTTT. This translates into CASSYQNTGRGEAFF.

This clonotype was found a few times. This chain uses TRBV11-1 with TRBJ2-1; possible D gene TRBD1, 6 bases. V lost 1 base, J lost 7 bases, and 14 bases lay in between. The CDR3 contains 15 residues. Germline V CDR1 and CDR2: SGHAT, FQDESV (reference sequence). This CDR3 is CASSLDRVRSNEQFF. The CDR3 DNA is TGTGCCAGCAGCTTAGACAGGGTGCGGAGTAATGAGCAGTTCTTC.

This clonotype was counted between two and nine times. J is TRBJ1-1 and V is TRBV24-1; D unclear. The germline V gene encodes CDR1 KGHDR and CDR2 SFDVKD. V was clipped by 9 bases and J by 9 bases, with 16 bases between them. CDR3 size: 12 residues. CDR3 in amino acids: CATSLGTGKAFF. CDR3 sequence (DNA): TGTGCCACCTCTCTAGGCACGGGTAAAGCTTTCTTT.

The chain has TRBV24-1 and TRBJ2-1; 7 bases map to TRBD2. V was clipped by 3 bases and J by 8 bases; unmatched bases: 9. The CDR3 runs 15 residues. Germline CDR1 KGHDR, CDR2 SFDVKD. In nucleotides, the CDR3 is TGTGCCACCAGTGATCTCACTAGGGCGGGGGATGAGCAGTTCTTC. As protein: CATSDLTRAGDEQFF.

V usage is TRBV5-1 and J usage is TRBJ2-7; maybe TRBD1 (6 bases). CDR3 length equals 12 residues. The V gene lost 4 bases and the J gene lost 4 bases, with 9 bases spanning the gap. Germline CDR1 reads SGHRS; CDR2 reads YFSETQ. CDR3: CASSNREYEQYF. CDR3 nucleotides: TGCGCCAGCAGCAACAGGGAATACGAGCAGTACTTC.

The chain has TRBV7-9 and TRBJ2-4; D is perhaps TRBD1 (5 bases). The germline V and J ends were trimmed by 1 base and 8 bases, with 12 bases remaining between them. The germline gives CDR1 SEHNR, CDR2 FQNEAQ (reference sequence). This CDR3 region has 14 residues. The CDR3 DNA sequence: TGTGCCAGCAGCTTAGATGGGGCGGTGGACATTCAGTACTTC. Protein: CASSLDGAVDIQYF.

This clonotype was seen a handful of times. The chain combines TRBV14 with TRBJ2-5; a possible D gene is TRBD1 (6 bases). Between the trimmed V and J ends, which lost 7 bases and 4 bases, there was a span of 13 bases. Germline V lookup: CDR1 SGHDN, CDR2 FVKESK. This CDR3 region has 13 residues. CDR3 DNA sequence: TGTGCCAGCAACATCCTAGGGGGAGAGACCCAGTACTTC. It is translated as CASNILGGETQYF.

This clonotype was counted many times. J is TRBJ2-5 and V is TRBV29-1; the match to TRBD1 covers 7 bases. The V gene's germline CDR1 is SQVTM and CDR2 ANQGSEA. The CDR3 totals 13 residues. Trimming took 7 bases from V and 5 from J; bases not matched to a gene: 10. DNA for the CDR3: TGCAGCGCTCGGGACAGCCCCTCGGAGACCCAGTACTTC. It is translated as CSARDSPSETQYF.

This clonotype was counted between two and nine times. This chain uses TRBV12-3 or TRBV12-4 with TRBJ2-5; 7 positions agree with TRBD1. V shed 5 bases, J shed 3 bases, and the junction held 6 bases outside the gene matches. This CDR3 contains 14 residues. CDR3: CASSPQQGKETQYF. CDR3 sequence (DNA): TGTGCCAGCAGTCCCCAACAGGGGAAAGAGACCCAGTACTTC.